The clone carrying this T cell receptor beta chain appeared a single time. One junction end does not reproduce the germline sequence, and a read error may be involved. These data originate in a study of blood T cell repertoires in COVID-19. About the study: The origin of the acute and convalescent COVID-19 samples was the United States, Italy and Spain. PBMCs, B-cell-depleted T cells, or T cells were the source of the cDNA or gDNA that made up the material.

Germline lookup yields CDR1 SSHAT and CDR2 FNYEAQ (reference sequence). CDR3 length: 15 residues. Source study methods: Counts of nucleated cells, estimated from reference gene primer amplification, were obtained. Repertoires were generated with immunoSEQ multiplex PCR, while TCRdb's copy carries only in-frame clones and drops some. V and J calls plus clone size are reproduced from that table; the DNA served to infer D and trimming. Here the sample spans about 240,000 clones, around 86% being singletons. This clonotype was sampled from a woman aged 55-70 years with active or convalescent COVID-19. Sample: peripheral blood. This chain uses TRBV7-7 with TRBJ2-3, with 10 bases matching TRBD2. CDR3 DNA sequence: TGTGCTAGCAGCCCAGCGGGGGGGCGATCAGATACGCAGTATTTT. Its translation is CASSPAGGRSDTQYF.